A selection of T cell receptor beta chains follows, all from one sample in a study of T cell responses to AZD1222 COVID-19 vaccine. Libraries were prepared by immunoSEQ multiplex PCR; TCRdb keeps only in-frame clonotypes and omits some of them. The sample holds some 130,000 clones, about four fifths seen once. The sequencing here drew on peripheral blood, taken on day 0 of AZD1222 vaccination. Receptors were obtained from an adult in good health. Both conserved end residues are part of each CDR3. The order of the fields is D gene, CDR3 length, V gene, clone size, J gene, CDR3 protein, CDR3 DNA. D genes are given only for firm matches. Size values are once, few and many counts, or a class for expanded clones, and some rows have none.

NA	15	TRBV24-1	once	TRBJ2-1	CATSFGRDTTNEQFF	TGTGCCACCAGTTTCGGACGAGACACTACAAATGAGCAGTTCTTC
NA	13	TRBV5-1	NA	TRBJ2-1	CASSLEVYNEQFF	TGCGCCAGCAGCTTGGAGGTGTATAATGAGCAGTTCTTC
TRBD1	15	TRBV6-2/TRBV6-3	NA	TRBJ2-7	CASSYETGFDYEQYF	TGTGCCAGCAGTTACGAGACAGGGTTCGACTACGAGCAGTACTTC
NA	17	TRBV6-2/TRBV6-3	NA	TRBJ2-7	CASSYSSYREVSYEQYF	TGTGCCAGCAGTTACTCGAGCTACAGGGAGGTTTCCTACGAGCAGTACTTC
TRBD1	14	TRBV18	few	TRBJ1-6	CASSRDRLNSPLHF	TGTGCCAGCTCACGGGACAGGCTAAATTCACCCCTCCACTTT
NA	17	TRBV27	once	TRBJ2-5	CASSLVRSGTPGETQYF	TGTGCCAGCAGTCTCGTGCGTTCCGGGACTCCCGGGGAGACCCAGTACTTC
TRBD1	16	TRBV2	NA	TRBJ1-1	CASSGRRQGASTEAFF	TGTGCCAGCAGCGGCCGTCGACAGGGGGCGAGCACTGAAGCTTTCTTT
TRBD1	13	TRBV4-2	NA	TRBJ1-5	CASSQTGDQPQHF	TGTGCCAGCAGCCAAACAGGGGATCAGCCCCAGCATTTT
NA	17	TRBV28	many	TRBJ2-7	CASSLGSDREEFDEQYF	TGTGCCAGCAGTTTGGGCTCCGACAGGGAGGAATTTGACGAGCAGTACTTC
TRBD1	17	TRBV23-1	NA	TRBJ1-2	CASSHSTGAQRKSKYTF	TGCGCCAGCAGTCATTCGACAGGGGCTCAGCGGAAGAGTAAGTACACCTTC
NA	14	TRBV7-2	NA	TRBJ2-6	CASSPSFGANVLTF	TGTGCCAGCAGCCCTTCTTTCGGGGCCAACGTCCTGACTTTC
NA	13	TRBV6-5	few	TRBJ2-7	CASSSPVGGQQYF	TGTGCCAGCAGTTCCCCGGTGGGGGGACAGCAGTACTTC
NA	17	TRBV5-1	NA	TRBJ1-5	CASSPGAGASSNQPQHF	TGCGCCAGCAGCCCGGGGGCCGGGGCGTCTAGCAATCAGCCCCAGCATTTT
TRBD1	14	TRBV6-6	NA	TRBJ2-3	CASTFDRGSDTQYF	TGTGCCAGCACCTTCGACAGGGGATCGGATACGCAGTATTTT
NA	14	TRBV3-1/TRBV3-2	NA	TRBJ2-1	CASTPRSSYNEQFF	TGTGCCAGCACCCCACGGAGCTCCTACAATGAGCAGTTCTTC
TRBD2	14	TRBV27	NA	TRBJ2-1	CASSWLAGGYEQFF	TGTGCCAGCAGTTGGCTAGCGGGGGGCTATGAGCAGTTCTTC